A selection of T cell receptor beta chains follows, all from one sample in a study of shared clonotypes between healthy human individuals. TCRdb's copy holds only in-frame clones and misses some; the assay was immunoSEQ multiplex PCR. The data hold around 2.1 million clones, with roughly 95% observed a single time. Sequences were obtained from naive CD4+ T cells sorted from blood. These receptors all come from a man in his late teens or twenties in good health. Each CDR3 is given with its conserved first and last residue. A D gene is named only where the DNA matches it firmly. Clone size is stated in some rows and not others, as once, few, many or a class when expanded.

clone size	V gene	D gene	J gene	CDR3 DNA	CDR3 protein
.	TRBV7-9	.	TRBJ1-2	TGTGCCAGCAGCTTAGTCCTGGACTGGTACGGGCACTATGGCTACACCTTC	CASSLVLDWYGHYGYTF
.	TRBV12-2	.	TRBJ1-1	TGTGCAAGTCGCCCCGTCCGGGACAGGGATCACACTGAAGCTTTCTTT	CASRPVRDRDHTEAFF
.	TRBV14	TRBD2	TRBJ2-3	TGTGCCAGCAGCCATCCGGGACTACCCACAGATACGCAGTATTTT	CASSHPGLPTDTQYF
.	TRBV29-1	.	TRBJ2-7	TGCAGCGTTGCAGGGGGGAGCGCCTACGAGCAGTACTTC	CSVAGGSAYEQYF
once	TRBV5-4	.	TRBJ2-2	TGTGCCAGCAGCTTGGGGGGGCCTACCGGGGAGCTGTTTTTT	CASSLGGPTGELFF
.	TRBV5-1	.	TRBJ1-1	TGCGCCAGCAGCATAGGACAGTTCGGGTACACTGAAGCTTTCTTT	CASSIGQFGYTEAFF
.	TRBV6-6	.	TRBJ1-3	TGTGCCAGCAGTTACACCTCGGGGGCTGGAAACACCATATATTTT	CASSYTSGAGNTIYF
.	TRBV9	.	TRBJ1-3	TGTGCCAGCAGCGTAGAAGGCAACTCTGGAAACACCATATATTTT	CASSVEGNSGNTIYF
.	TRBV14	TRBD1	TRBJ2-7	TGTGCCAGCAGTTCCGGGACAGTTGATCTCTACGAGCAGTACTTC	CASSSGTVDLYEQYF
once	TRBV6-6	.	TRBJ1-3	TGTGCCAGCAGAAACTACAGGATTGGAAACACCATATATTTT	CASRNYRIGNTIYF
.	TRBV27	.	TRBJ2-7	TGTGCCAGCAGTTTAGACGGGGGCTCCTACGAGCAGTACTTC	CASSLDGGSYEQYF
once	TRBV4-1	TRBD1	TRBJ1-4	TGCGCCAGCAGCCAAGACCGTTTGCCGGGGACAGGGGTTGAAAAACTGTTTTTT	CASSQDRLPGTGVEKLFF
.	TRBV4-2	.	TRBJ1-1	TGTGCCAGCAGCCACCAAGACAGGAACACTGAAGCTTTCTTT	CASSHQDRNTEAFF
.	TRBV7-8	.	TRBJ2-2	TGTGCCAGCAGTTTCAAGGGGGCCGGGGAGCTGTTTTTT	CASSFKGAGELFF
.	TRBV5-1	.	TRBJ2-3	TGCGCCAGCAGCTTGGTGACAGGAGGCTACTCTGATACGCAGTATTTT	CASSLVTGGYSDTQYF
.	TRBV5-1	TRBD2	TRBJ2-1	TGCGCCAGCAGCTTGGGACTAGCGGGCAAAAACAATGAGCAGTTCTTC	CASSLGLAGKNNEQFF
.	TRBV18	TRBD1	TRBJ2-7	TGTGCCAGCTCACCAGGACAGGTAGAGACCTACGAGCAGTACTTC	CASSPGQVETYEQYF
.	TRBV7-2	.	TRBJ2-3	TGTGCCAGCAGCTTGGGGGGCAGGGGGAGCACAGATACGCAGTATTTT	CASSLGGRGSTDTQYF
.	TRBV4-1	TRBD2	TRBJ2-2	TGCGCCAGCAGCCAAGTGACTAGCGGGGTGAACACCGGGGAGCTGTTTTTT	CASSQVTSGVNTGELFF
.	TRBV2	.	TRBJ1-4	TGTGCCAGCAGTGAAGAAAGTCAGGTTTCACTGTTTTTT	CASSEESQVSLFF
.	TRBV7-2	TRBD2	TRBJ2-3	TGTGCCAGCAGCTTAGGCGGGAGGGCCGGGACAGATACGCAGTATTTT	CASSLGGRAGTDTQYF
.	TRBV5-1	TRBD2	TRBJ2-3	TGCGCCAGCAGCTTAGGTGGGAGGGGAGGAGATACGCAGTATTTT	CASSLGGRGGDTQYF
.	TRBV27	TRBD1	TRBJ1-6	TGTGCCAGCAGTTTGGGTACAGGGGTTGGCTCACCCCTCCACTTT	CASSLGTGVGSPLHF
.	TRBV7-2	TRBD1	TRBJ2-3	TGTGCCAGCAGCCGACAGGGTAGCACAGATACGCAGTATTTT	CASSRQGSTDTQYF
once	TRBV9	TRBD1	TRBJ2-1	TGTGCCAGCAGCATAAGGGGACAGGGTTACAATGAGCAGTTCTTC	CASSIRGQGYNEQFF
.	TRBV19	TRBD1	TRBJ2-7	TGTGCCAGTAGACATGGACAGGCTTACGAGCAGTACTTC	CASRHGQAYEQYF
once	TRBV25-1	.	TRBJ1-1	TGTGCCAGCCCTGGAATCGGCAACACTGAAGCTTTCTTT	CASPGIGNTEAFF
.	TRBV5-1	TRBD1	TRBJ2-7	TGCGCCAGCAGGGCAGGGGGTGCCTACGAGCAGTACTTC	CASRAGGAYEQYF
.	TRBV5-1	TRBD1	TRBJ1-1	TGCGCCAGCAGCGTACAACAGGGGGCCATCACTGAAGCTTTCTTT	CASSVQQGAITEAFF
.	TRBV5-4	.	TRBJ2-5	TGTGCCAGCAGCCTGGCGTTACAAGAGACCCAGTACTTC	CASSLALQETQYF
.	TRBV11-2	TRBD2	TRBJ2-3	TGTGCCAGCAGCTCAGGACAGAGCGGGGGGACAGATACGCAGTATTTT	CASSSGQSGGTDTQYF
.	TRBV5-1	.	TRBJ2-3	TGCGCCAGCAGCTTGGCCGGCAGGTCGGGGCAGTATTTT	CASSLAGRSGQYF
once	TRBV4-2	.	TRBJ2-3	TGTGCCAGCAAGGCCTTTCAATCTAGCACAGATACGCAGTATTTT	CASKAFQSSTDTQYF
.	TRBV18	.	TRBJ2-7	TGTGCCAGCTCACATGGGCCCTACGAGCAGTACTTC	CASSHGPYEQYF
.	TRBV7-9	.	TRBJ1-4	TGTGCCAGCAGCTTAGGAGGGACAACCGCAACTAATGAAAAACTGTTTTTT	CASSLGGTTATNEKLFF
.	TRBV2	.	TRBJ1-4	TGTGCCAGCAGTCGAAACGGACGGGAAAAACTGTTTTTT	CASSRNGREKLFF
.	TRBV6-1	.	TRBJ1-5	TGTGCCAGCAGTGAAGCCGGACAGCCCCAGCATTTT	CASSEAGQPQHF
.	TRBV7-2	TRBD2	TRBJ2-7	TGTGCCAGCAGCTTAGCTCCGGGAGGTCTCTACGAGCAGTACTTC	CASSLAPGGLYEQYF
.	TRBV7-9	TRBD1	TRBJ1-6	TGTGCCAGCAGCTTAGTACAGGGGGCAATTTCACCCCTCCACTTT	CASSLVQGAISPLHF
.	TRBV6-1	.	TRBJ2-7	TGTGCCAGCAGTGTTGCGACCGAGCAGTACTTC	CASSVATEQYF
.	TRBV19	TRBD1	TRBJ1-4	TGTGCCAGTAGTATGGGACAGGCTAATGAAAAACTGTTTTTT	CASSMGQANEKLFF
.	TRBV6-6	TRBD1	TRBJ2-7	TGTGCCAGCAGTCGGCCCCAGGGGGCCTACGAGCAGTACTTC	CASSRPQGAYEQYF